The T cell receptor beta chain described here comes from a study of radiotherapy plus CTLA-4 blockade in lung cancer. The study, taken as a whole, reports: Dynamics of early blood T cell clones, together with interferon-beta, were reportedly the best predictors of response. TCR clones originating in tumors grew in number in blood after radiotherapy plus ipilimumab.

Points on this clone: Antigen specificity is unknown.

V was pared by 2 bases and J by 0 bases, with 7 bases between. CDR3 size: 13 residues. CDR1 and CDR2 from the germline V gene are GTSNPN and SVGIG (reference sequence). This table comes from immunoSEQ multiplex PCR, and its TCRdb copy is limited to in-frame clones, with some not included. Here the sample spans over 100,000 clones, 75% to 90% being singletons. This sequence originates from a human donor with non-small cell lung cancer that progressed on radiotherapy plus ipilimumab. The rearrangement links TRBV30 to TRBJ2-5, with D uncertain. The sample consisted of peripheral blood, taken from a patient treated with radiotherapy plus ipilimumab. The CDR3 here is CAWSPENQETQYF. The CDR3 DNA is TGTGCCTGGAGTCCCGAGAACCAAGAGACCCAGTACTTC.